Sequencing of this T cell receptor (beta chain) was carried out in a study of regulatory T cells in long-lasting Graves disease. CDR1 MNHEY and CDR2 SVGEGT come from the germline V gene. CDR3 length: 12 residues. Described time point: persistent/refractory GD, antithyroid drugs over 5 years with positive TRAb. RNA extracted from PBMCs served as the sequencing template. Study-level results: Persistent disease was associated with favored TRBV28 usage and with favored use of TRBJ1-2 and TRBJ2-5. New patients shared roughly 1,000 public clonotypes, and persistent patients shared more, with approximately 2,600.

The TCR beta library used iRepertoire HTBI primers with Arm-PCR amplification of CDR3. Source study methods: Spanning all samples, the identified segments comprised around 64 TRBV and approximately 13 TRBJ. TCRdb reanalysed the multiplex PCR reads using MiXCR and keeps one entry per CDR3 protein. The V and J calls here are based on TCRdb, not the publication. The table lists about 400,000 distinct CDR3 sequences, 20% of them singletons. A note on this clonotype: Its antigen remains unknown. One junction end disagrees with the germline gene, perhaps due to a read error.

The chain uses TRBV6-2 or TRBV6-3 and TRBJ2-7; D might be TRBD2 (5 bases). The source was peripheral blood mononuclear cells (PBMCs), collected when the disease was refractory, from a patient treated with antithyroid drugs. This sequence originates from a female donor with Graves disease. The CDR3 sequence is CAISGSSDEQYF. DNA for the CDR3: TGTGCCATCAGTGGGAGTAGCGACGAGCAGTACTTC.